These T cell receptor beta chains were read from a single sample in a study of cytomegalovirus exposure and HLA in healthy donors. Sequenced by immunoSEQ multiplex PCR; TCRdb stores in-frame clones only, minus some. The repertoire holds 150,000 to 180,000 clones, with 85% to 90% as singletons. Specimen: PBMCs. The receptors originated from a human donor in good health. The CDR3 runs from the conserved cysteine through the conserved F or W. A D gene is named only where the DNA matches it firmly. Only some rows state a clone size, as once, few, many or a class for expanded clones.

>.|TRBJ1-2|.|TRBV2
TGTGCCAGCAGTCATGAGGGGGTTATCTATGGCTACACCTTC
CASSHEGVIYGYTF
>.|TRBJ1-1|.|TRBV5-1
TGCGCCAGCAGCTCGGCGACAGGAAACACTGAAGCTTTCTTT
CASSSATGNTEAFF
>.|TRBJ2-7|TRBD1|TRBV28
TGTGCCAGCAGTCTTGAGACAGGGACCTACGAGCAGTACTTC
CASSLETGTYEQYF
>.|TRBJ1-6|TRBD1|TRBV27
TGTGCCAGCAGTTTATTAGGCCGGACAGGTGTCGAGAATTCACCCCTCCACTTT
CASSLLGRTGVENSPLHF
>.|TRBJ2-7|.|TRBV5-6
TGTGCCAGCAGCTTGGAGGTCGGGGGGCGTTATAACGAGCAGTACTTC
CASSLEVGGRYNEQYF
>.|TRBJ1-1|.|TRBV6-6
TGTGCCAGCAGTTACAGTATGACAGGGAACACTGAAGCTTTCTTT
CASSYSMTGNTEAFF
>.|TRBJ2-5|.|TRBV11-1
TGTGCCAGCAGCACATTGACTGGTCAAGAGACCCAGTACTTC
CASSTLTGQETQYF
>.|TRBJ1-5|TRBD1|TRBV6-5
TGTGCCAGCAGTTTGGACAGGCGGGGTCAGCCCCAGCATTTT
CASSLDRRGQPQHF
>.|TRBJ2-7|TRBD1|TRBV11-2
TGTGCCAGCGGAAAGACAGGGGGTACGGGCGAGCAGTACTTC
CASGKTGGTGEQYF
>.|TRBJ1-4|.|TRBV2
TGTGCCGGAAGGGAGCAGAATGAAAAACTGTTTTTT
CAGREQNEKLFF
>.|TRBJ1-5|.|TRBV4-1
TGCGCCAGCAGCCAAGCGGACACCAGCAATCAGCCCCAGCATTTT
CASSQADTSNQPQHF
>once|TRBJ1-5|.|TRBV5-1
TGCGCCAGCAGCCCGGGGGGCAATCAGCCCCAGCATTTT
CASSPGGNQPQHF
>.|TRBJ2-1|.|TRBV28
TGTGCCAGCAGTCCTGAGGCCTACAATGAGCAGTTCTTC
CASSPEAYNEQFF
>.|TRBJ2-5|TRBD1|TRBV28
TGTGCCAGCAGCCGCGGACAGGGGCCACGTTCCTTCCAAGAGACCCAGTACTTC
CASSRGQGPRSFQETQYF
>.|TRBJ2-6|.|TRBV6-5
TGTGCCAGCAGTTACCACTCCACCACTGGGGCCAACGTCCTGACTTTC
CASSYHSTTGANVLTF
>.|TRBJ2-1|TRBD2|TRBV5-6
TGTGCCAGCAGCCATAGACTAGCGGGCCTTGAAATCTCCTACAATGAGCAGTTCTTC
CASSHRLAGLEISYNEQFF
>.|TRBJ2-1|TRBD2|TRBV19
TGTGCCAGTAGTGGAGTCGGGACTAGCGGGGATAATGAGCAGTTCTTC
CASSGVGTSGDNEQFF
>.|TRBJ2-7|TRBD1|TRBV7-3
TGTGCCAGCAGCTTAAGATGGAATACCGGGACAGGGGCAGTGGGGCAGTACTTC
CASSLRWNTGTGAVGQYF
>.|TRBJ1-2|.|TRBV2
TGTGCCAGCAAGGGGCGCTTCTCGGACTATGGCTACACCTTC
CASKGRFSDYGYTF
>.|TRBJ2-3|TRBD2|TRBV9
TGTGCCAGCAGTACCACTAGCGGGAGTGGAGATACGCAGTATTTT
CASSTTSGSGDTQYF
>.|TRBJ1-1|.|TRBV29-1
TGCAGCGGCAGGGTATCGAACACTGAAGCTTTCTTT
CSGRVSNTEAFF
>.|TRBJ2-2|.|TRBV9
TGTGCCAGCAGCACCTCAATCGATAGGAACACCGGGGAGCTGTTTTTT
CASSTSIDRNTGELFF
>.|TRBJ2-3|.|TRBV5-1
TGCGCCAGCAGCTTGGTACGGGATTCTAGCACAGATACGCAGTATTTT
CASSLVRDSSTDTQYF
>.|TRBJ1-1|.|TRBV30
TGTGCCTGGAGGCCCTTTAGTCGGGGGAGTAGGGCTGAAGCTTTCTTT
CAWRPFSRGSRAEAFF
>.|TRBJ1-1|TRBD1|TRBV27
TGTGCCAGCAGAGATTGGGACAGTCAGAACACTGAAGCTTTCTTT
CASRDWDSQNTEAFF
>.|TRBJ2-7|.|TRBV11-2
TGTGCCAGCAGCTTAGGTGAACAGGGACCCTACGAGCAGTACTTC
CASSLGEQGPYEQYF
>once|TRBJ1-5|.|TRBV2
TGTGCCAGCACCGGGCAGGGGCCCATCGGGGGGCAGCCCCAGCATTTT
CASTGQGPIGGQPQHF
>.|TRBJ2-3|.|TRBV18
TGTGCCAGCTCACCCCGGGGTACAGATACGCAGTATTTT
CASSPRGTDTQYF
>.|TRBJ2-7|.|TRBV28
TGTGCCAGCACTTCCCCTGGAGGGTCCTACGAGCAGTACTTC
CASTSPGGSYEQYF
>.|TRBJ2-1|TRBD2|TRBV4-1
TGCGCCAGCAGCCAAGAGGGAGCGGGGCCGTACAATGAGCAGTTCTTC
CASSQEGAGPYNEQFF
>once|TRBJ1-1|TRBD1|TRBV18
TGTGCCAGCTCACTTTCGTTGGACAGGGGGAACACTGAAGCTTTCTTT
CASSLSLDRGNTEAFF
>.|TRBJ1-1|.|TRBV7-9
TGTGCCAGCAGCTTCGCACACGTCAGGGGTGAAGCTTTCTTT
CASSFAHVRGEAFF
>.|TRBJ1-4|.|TRBV18
TGTGCCAGCTCAGAAGGGGCAACTAATGAAAAACTGTTTTTT
CASSEGATNEKLFF